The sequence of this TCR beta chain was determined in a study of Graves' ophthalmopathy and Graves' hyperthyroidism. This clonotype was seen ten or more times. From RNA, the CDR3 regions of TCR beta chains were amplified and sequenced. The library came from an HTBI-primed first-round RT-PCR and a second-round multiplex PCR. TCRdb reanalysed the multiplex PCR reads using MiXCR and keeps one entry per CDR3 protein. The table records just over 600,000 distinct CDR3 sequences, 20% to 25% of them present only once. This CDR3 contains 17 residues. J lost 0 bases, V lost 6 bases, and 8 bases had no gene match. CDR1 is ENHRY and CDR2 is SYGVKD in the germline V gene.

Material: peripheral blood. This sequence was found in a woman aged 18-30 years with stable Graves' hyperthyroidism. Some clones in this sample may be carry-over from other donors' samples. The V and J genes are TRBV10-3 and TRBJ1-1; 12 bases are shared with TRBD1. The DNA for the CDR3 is TGTGCCATCAGAGCAGCCGGGACAGGGGGCTTGAACACTGAAGCTTTCTTT. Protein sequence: CAIRAAGTGGLNTEAFF.